This passage covers 4 T cell receptor beta chains from one sample sequenced in a study of shared clonotypes between healthy human individuals. Produced via immunoSEQ multiplex PCR; TCRdb's table is partial and in-frame only. Here the sample spans about 2 million clones, about 95% being singletons. Naivety among CD8 cells was defined by CD45RO negativity and positive CCR7 selection, thereby excluding terminally differentiated effector memory CD45RA+ cells. The sequenced sample consisted of naive CD8+ T cells sorted from blood. Receptors were obtained from a man aged 18 to 30 in good health.

The V gene is TRBV13, the J gene TRBJ1-1; the D gene is possibly TRBD1 (6 bases). Per the germline V gene, CDR1 is PRHDT and CDR2 is FYEKMQ (reference sequence). This CDR3 has 14 amino acids. V was pared by 3 bases and J by 4 bases, with 12 bases between. The CDR3 DNA is TGTGCCAGCAGCTTCGGGGGGGCTAGCACTGAAGCTTTCTTT. This encodes CASSFGGASTEAFF.

The chain is built from TRBV27 and TRBJ2-7, with D perhaps assigned TRBD1 or TRBD2 (5 bases each). Germline CDR1 reads MNHEY; CDR2 reads SMNVEV (reference sequence). This CDR3 has 14 residues. Trimming cost V 10 bases and J 5 bases, with 21 bases left between them. CDR3 nucleotides: TGTGCCACCACTCGAGGGGAGATGGTTAACGAGCAGTACTTC. Translating gives CATTRGEMVNEQYF.

The table lists this clone with a few counts. The rearrangement joins TRBV9 to TRBJ1-2; D call uncertain. This CDR3 spans 13 amino acids. Looked up from germline, CDR1 is SGDLS and CDR2 is YYNGEE. With 5 bases removed from V and 1 base from J, the gap between germline ends came to 9 bases. The DNA for the CDR3 is TGTGCCAGCAGTGCCCAGAGTAACTATGGCTACACCTTC. The encoded protein is CASSAQSNYGYTF. The variable domain in full, with the rest retrieved from reference TRBV9 and TRBJ1-2, is DSGVTQTPKHLITATGQRVTLRCSPRSGDLSVYWYQQSLDQGLQFLIQYYNGEERAKGNILERFSAQQFPDLHSELNLSSLELGDSALYFCASSAQSNYGYTFGSGTRLTVV.

A note on this clone: Other DNA variants within this sample encode the same CDR3. V gene TRBV4-1 combines with J gene TRBJ2-7; D gene ambiguous. The CDR3 loop spans 13 amino acids. The V gene's germline CDR1 is MGHRA and CDR2 YSYEKL. Trimming shortened V by 2 bases and J by 4 bases, and 9 bases separated the two germline ends. Here the CDR3 DNA reads TGCGCCAGCAGCCAAAGGACGGAGTACGAGCAGTACTTC. It yields the protein CASSQRTEYEQYF.